What follows describes a single T cell receptor beta chain. The antigen is unknown. The data originate from a study of T cell responses to AZD1222 COVID-19 vaccine. Pooled in the analysis were second doses at about 4 or about 12 weeks. Generated by immunoSEQ multiplex PCR, the TCRdb table keeps only in-frame clones and is missing some. The sample has 45,000 to 65,000 clones, roughly 90% seen once. This CDR3 spans 15 amino acids. Trimming pared 0 bases from V and 3 bases from J, leaving 13 bases between. Germline loops: CDR1 SGDLS, CDR2 YYNGEE. Regarding the study as a whole: Most donors were white British and more were female, and clonal diversity was possibly underestimated. Repertoires were collected only later (after the peak T cell response had occurred).

The clonotype originates from an adult who received the AZD1222 COVID-19 vaccine. This sample comprised peripheral blood, obtained 28 days after the second AZD1222 dose. V gene TRBV9 combines with J gene TRBJ2-7; possible D gene TRBD2, 6 bases. The CDR3 bases are TGTGCCAGCAGCGTAGCGTGGGGACTGGACTACGAGCAGTACTTC. Translation: CASSVAWGLDYEQYF.